The 14 T cell receptor beta chains presented below share a single source sample, sequenced in a study of shared clonotypes between healthy human individuals. Profiling relied on immunoSEQ multiplex PCR, and the TCRdb table lists in-frame clones only, not all of them. The sample lists some 1 million clones, around 74% occurring once. Sequenced: memory CD4+ T cells sorted from blood. Subset here: CD45RA-negative fraction. These TCRs come from a man aged 18 to 30 in good health.

Notes on this clone: Other DNA sequences in this sample translate to the same CDR3. The chain recombines TRBV9 with TRBJ1-3; D call uncertain. CDR3 length: 13 residues. V was shortened by 0 bases and J by 4 bases, with 5 bases between the two germline ends. Germline lookup yields CDR1 SGDLS and CDR2 YYNGEE. The DNA for the CDR3 is TGTGCCAGCAGCGTAGGTGGGGGAAACACCATATATTTT. As protein: CASSVGGGNTIYF. Full variable domain (outside the CDR3, taken from reference TRBV9 and TRBJ1-3): DSGVTQTPKHLITATGQRVTLRCSPRSGDLSVYWYQQSLDQGLQFLIQYYNGEERAKGNILERFSAQQFPDLHSELNLSSLELGDSALYFCASSVGGGNTIYFGEGSWLTVV.

This chain links TRBV18 with TRBJ2-3; D is perhaps TRBD1 (5 bases). Trimming cost V 0 bases and J 5 bases, with 12 bases left between them. Germline V lookup: CDR1 KGHSH, CDR2 LQKENI. CDR3 length: 15 residues. The CDR3 coding sequence is TGTGCCAGCTCACCACCGCAGGGATGGGGAGATACGCAGTATTTT. Translated, it gives CASSPPQGWGDTQYF.

The chain is built from TRBV18 and TRBJ2-2; 7 nucleotides align to TRBD1. CDR3 length: 15 residues. V gave up 3 bases and J gave up 7 bases; unmatched junction bases: 8. Germline V lookup: CDR1 KGHSH, CDR2 LQKENI. Here the CDR3 reads CASSPRTGLGGELFF. The CDR3 DNA follows: TGTGCCAGCTCACCCCGGACAGGATTGGGCGGGGAGCTGTTTTTT.

The table lists this clone with a count of one. The chain is built from TRBV9 and TRBJ2-3, with 12 bases fitting TRBD2. The junction had 5 bases not matched to a gene; V was cut back by 4 bases and J by 2 bases. This CDR3 contains 16 residues. From germline, CDR1 is SGDLS and CDR2 YYNGEE. The CDR3 sequence is CASSSRLAGATDTQYF. DNA of the CDR3: TGTGCCAGCAGCTCCAGACTAGCGGGAGCCACAGATACGCAGTATTTT.

This sequence joins TRBV18 and TRBJ2-2; a possible D gene is TRBD2 (5 bases). Trimming pared 3 bases from V and 4 bases from J, leaving 9 bases between. Per germline, CDR1 KGHSH and CDR2 LQKENI. The CDR3 has 14 residues. CDR3 protein: CASSPSDPTGELFF. The DNA of the CDR3 is TGTGCCAGCTCACCTAGCGACCCCACCGGGGAGCTGTTTTTT.

This clone was detected only once. The chain carries TRBV6-1 and TRBJ2-7, with 9 bases identical to TRBD2. The length of the CDR3 is 13 residues. The trim removed 8 bases at V and 5 bases at J, leaving 7 bases unmatched. Germline V gene lookup returns CDR1 MNHNS and CDR2 SASEGT. CDR3 nucleotides: TGTGCCAGCGAGGGACTAGCTTCCCACGAGCAGTACTTC. As protein: CASEGLASHEQYF.

The gene calls are TRBV5-5 and TRBJ2-7, with TRBD2 identical over 10 bases. Losses at the gene ends were 0 bases for V and 6 bases for J; bases not matched to a gene: 3. Germline V gene data show CDR1 as SGHKS and CDR2 as YYEKEE (reference sequence). This CDR3 contains 14 residues. The CDR3 is CASSLGLAGVEQYF. The CDR3 DNA sequence: TGTGCCAGCAGCTTGGGGCTAGCGGGAGTCGAGCAGTACTTC.

J is TRBJ1-5 and V is TRBV7-9, with 8 bases lining up with TRBD1. V dropped 5 bases and J dropped 5; count of bases not matched to a gene: 8. The CDR3 loop spans 15 amino acids. The germline gives CDR1 SEHNR, CDR2 FQNEAQ (reference sequence). The CDR3 loop reads CASSKTQGGDQPQHF. In DNA, the CDR3 is TGTGCCAGCAGCAAAACACAGGGGGGGGATCAGCCCCAGCATTTT.

In DNA form, the CDR3 reads TGTGCCAGTAATAGCAATCAGCCCCAGCATTTT. Encoded protein: CASNSNQPQHF. This chain links TRBV6-6 with TRBJ1-5, with D unclear. This CDR3 has 11 residues. The ends were cut back, 9 bases at V and 0 bases at J, with 3 bases in the middle. The germline V gene encodes CDR1 MNHNY and CDR2 SVGAGI (reference sequence).

The chain employs TRBV19 and TRBJ1-6, with D perhaps TRBD1 (5 bases). Per germline, CDR1 LNHDA and CDR2 SQIVND (reference sequence). Trimming pared 7 bases from V and 4 bases from J, leaving 11 bases between. The CDR3 contains 14 residues. CDR3 bases: TGTGCCAGTACCTCGGGACGGTATAATTCACCCCTCCACTTT. This gives the protein CASTSGRYNSPLHF.

V usage is TRBV19 and J usage is TRBJ2-3; a possible D gene is TRBD2 (6 bases). V gave up 6 bases and J gave up 7 bases, with 17 bases separating them. The CDR3 covers 14 residues. The germline gives CDR1 LNHDA, CDR2 SQIVND (reference sequence). The CDR3 DNA is TGTGCCAGTAGCGGGAGAGGGATCGTTAATACGCAGTATTTT. The encoded protein is CASSGRGIVNTQYF.

The chain links TRBV6-5 to TRBJ2-3, with D possibly matching TRBD1 (6 bases). With 0 bases removed from V and 5 bases from J, the gap between germline ends came to 12 bases. Germline CDR1 MNHEY, CDR2 SVGAGI. The CDR3 covers 15 residues. DNA of the CDR3: TGTGCCAGCAGTTACTCGGGGGCAGGGTTAGATACGCAGTATTTT. It encodes CASSYSGAGLDTQYF.

V usage is TRBV4-1 and J usage is TRBJ1-2; no firm D call. With 0 bases removed from V and 8 bases from J, the gap between germline ends came to 16 bases. This CDR3 has 15 residues. The germline CDR1 and CDR2 sequences are MGHRA and YSYEKL. The CDR3 coding sequence is TGCGCCAGCAGCCAAGATTATGACCCCAGGTCCGGCTACACCTTC. Its protein product is CASSQDYDPRSGYTF.

DNA for the CDR3: TGCAGCGTTGAACAGAACAGGGGGTATGGCTACACCTTC. Encoded protein: CSVEQNRGYGYTF. The chain carries TRBV29-1 and TRBJ1-2; 8 positions agree with TRBD1. The CDR3 has 13 amino acids. V shed 2 bases and J 5 bases; nucleotides not matched to a gene: 4. Germline lookup yields CDR1 SQVTM and CDR2 ANQGSEA.